The 31 T cell receptor beta chains presented below share a single source sample, sequenced in a study of shared clonotypes between healthy human individuals. Assay used: immunoSEQ multiplex PCR; TCRdb lists only in-frame clones, some missing. The data show almost 700,000 clones, approximately 90% seen once. Naive CD8 isolation took CD45RO-negative cells positively selected for CCR7 and excluded terminally differentiated effector memory CD45RA+ cells. The sequencing input was naive CD8+ T cells sorted from blood. The receptor source for this set is a young man in good health.

This chain uses TRBV19 with TRBJ1-5; D gene uncertain. Germline-derived CDR1 and CDR2 are LNHDA and SQIVND (reference sequence). Trimming took off 4 bases at V and 11 bases at J, with 12 bases between the two ends. The CDR3 spans 12 residues. The DNA for the CDR3 is TGTGCCAGTAGTACCCCGGGCCAGGCCCAGCATTTT. This codes for CASSTPGQAQHF.

The V gene is TRBV7-9, the J gene TRBJ2-1; D is perhaps TRBD1 (6 bases). The CDR3 loop spans 16 amino acids. CDR1 SEHNR and CDR2 FQNEAQ come from the germline V gene (reference sequence). The germline V and J ends were trimmed by 5 bases and 5 bases, with 19 bases remaining between them. The CDR3 nucleotides are TGTGCCAGCAGCCCCCATGGGGGCCGGAATCACAATGAGCAGTTCTTC. The encoded protein is CASSPHGGRNHNEQFF.

This chain uses TRBV29-1 with TRBJ2-1; 7 bases fit TRBD1. V was pared by 7 bases and J by 0 bases, with 15 bases of the junction left unmatched. Germline loops: CDR1 SQVTM, CDR2 ANQGSEA. The CDR3 has 17 residues. The CDR3 sequence is CSGLGTALTLSYNEQFF. In nucleotides, the CDR3 is TGCAGCGGTCTCGGGACAGCCCTGACCCTCTCCTACAATGAGCAGTTCTTC.

CDR3 residues: CASSLTNPGTRFTGELFF. The CDR3 DNA sequence: TGTGCCAGCAGCCTAACGAACCCCGGGACTAGGTTCACCGGGGAGCTGTTTTTT. The chain couples TRBV7-9 to TRBJ2-2; 8 bases map to TRBD2. From germline, CDR1 is SEHNR and CDR2 FQNEAQ (reference sequence). The CDR3 totals 18 residues. V dropped 5 bases and J dropped 4; count of bases not matched to a gene: 15. The entire variable domain, with the rest obtained from reference TRBV7-9 and TRBJ2-2, is as follows: DTGVSQNPRHKITKRGQNVTFRCDPISEHNRLYWYRQTLGQGPEFLTYFQNEAQLEKSRLLSDRFSAERPKGSFSTLEIQRTEQGDSAMYLCASSLTNPGTRFTGELFFGEGSRLTVL.

J is TRBJ2-5 and V is TRBV7-9; 7 bases map to TRBD1. The CDR3 spans 14 residues. Losses at the gene ends were 1 base for V and 3 bases for J; bases not matched to a gene: 2. CDR1 and CDR2 (germline): SEHNR, FQNEAQ (reference sequence). The chain's CDR3 is CASSLVGTEETQYF. In nucleotides, the CDR3 is TGTGCCAGCAGCTTAGTTGGGACAGAAGAGACCCAGTACTTC.

The rearrangement joins TRBV7-8 to TRBJ2-1, with D unclear. The length of the CDR3 is 12 residues. V lost 5 bases, J lost 10 bases, and 12 bases lay in between. CDR1 is SGHVS, CDR2 FQNEAQ, per germline. CDR3 sequence (DNA): TGTGCCAGCAGCCCGGGCCTTTTAGAGCAGTTCTTC. Its translation is CASSPGLLEQFF.

The chain combines TRBV19 with TRBJ2-1; D remains ambiguous. The CDR3 spans 12 residues. Germline assignment: CDR1 LNHDA and CDR2 SQIVND (reference sequence). The germline V and J ends were trimmed by 3 bases and 10 bases, with 10 bases remaining between them. The chain's CDR3 is CASSISVGEQFF. The CDR3 coding sequence is TGTGCCAGTAGTATTTCGGTAGGGGAGCAGTTCTTC.

The gene calls are TRBV27 and TRBJ2-3; D is unresolved. CDR1 and CDR2 from the germline V gene are MNHEY and SMNVEV (reference sequence). The length of the CDR3 is 15 residues. The V end lost 2 bases, the J end lost 6 bases, and 15 bases lay between the germline ends. CDR3 residues: CASSLGVEQYDTQYF. The CDR3 DNA reads TGTGCCAGCAGTTTAGGAGTGGAACAATACGATACGCAGTATTTT.

The J gene is TRBJ2-7, the V gene TRBV7-2, with TRBD2 matching 7 bases. This CDR3 has 15 amino acids. The V gene end was trimmed by 0 bases and the J gene end by 2 bases; junction bases not matched to a gene: 4. CDR1 SGHTA and CDR2 FQGNSA come from the germline V gene. CDR3 bases: TGTGCCAGCAGCTTAGCCTCCGGGACTACCTACGAGCAGTACTTC. This gives the protein CASSLASGTTYEQYF.

The chain has TRBV5-4 and TRBJ2-7; D ambiguous. V lost 2 bases and J 6 bases, leaving 9 bases between the germline ends. The V gene's germline CDR1 is SGHNT and CDR2 YYREEE (reference sequence). The CDR3 covers 12 residues. The CDR3 spells CASSFGLGEQYF. The CDR3, as DNA: TGTGCCAGCAGCTTTGGGTTGGGCGAGCAGTACTTC.

This clone has a handful of counts. The J gene is TRBJ2-2, the V gene TRBV27; D gene unclear. Trimming removed 4 bases at V and 4 bases at J, with 10 bases between. CDR1 and CDR2 (germline): MNHEY, SMNVEV (reference sequence). The CDR3 is made up of 14 amino acids. CDR3 nucleotide sequence: TGTGCCAGCAGTTCGACCCCTACCACCGGGGAGCTGTTTTTT. Amino acids: CASSSTPTTGELFF.

V and J are TRBV5-1 and TRBJ1-2; the D is unclear. The CDR3 covers 13 residues. V dropped 0 bases and J dropped 2 bases, with 5 bases sitting between them. Germline V gives CDR1 SGHRS, CDR2 YFSETQ. Here the CDR3 reads CASSLATNYGYTF. DNA for the CDR3: TGCGCCAGCAGCTTGGCGACCAACTATGGCTACACCTTC.

There are a few counts of this clone. The chain employs TRBV27 and TRBJ2-7; D may be TRBD2 (6 bases). The CDR3 sequence is 14 residues long. V was trimmed by 2 bases and J by 2 bases, leaving 10 bases between them. Germline lookup yields CDR1 MNHEY and CDR2 SMNVEV (reference sequence). CDR3 protein: CASSLNRLAYEQYF. DNA for the CDR3: TGTGCCAGCAGTTTAAACCGACTAGCCTACGAGCAGTACTTC.

The chain links TRBV18 to TRBJ2-7; 7 bases map to TRBD2. V shed 5 bases, J shed 0 bases, and the junction held 7 bases outside the gene matches. This CDR3 has 15 amino acids. Germline lookup yields CDR1 KGHSH and CDR2 LQKENI. In DNA, the CDR3 is TGTGCCAGCTCATATAGCGGGTTAAGCTCCTACGAGCAGTACTTC. It specifies CASSYSGLSSYEQYF.

The J gene is TRBJ2-4, the V gene TRBV11-2, with TRBD1 matching over 7 bases. The CDR3 has 18 residues. Germline loops: CDR1 SGHAT, CDR2 FQNNGV. V was clipped by 4 bases and J by 0 bases; unmatched bases: 12. Here the CDR3 reads CASSYQSGTALAKNIQYF. CDR3 bases: TGTGCCAGCAGCTATCAATCCGGGACAGCTCTAGCCAAAAACATTCAGTACTTC.

The chain uses TRBV10-1 and TRBJ2-1; TRBD2 matches 7 bases. Germline CDR1 is WNHNN and CDR2 is SYGVQD (reference sequence). The V segment lost 6 bases and the J segment 6 bases; nucleotides outside the gene matches: 17. The CDR3 contains 17 residues. The CDR3 is CASSETYAGALGNEQFF. CDR3 bases: TGCGCCAGCAGCGAGACGTACGCGGGAGCCTTGGGCAATGAGCAGTTCTTC.

The gene calls are TRBV5-1 and TRBJ2-3, with D perhaps matching TRBD2 (5 bases). The V and J ends lost 1 base and 2 bases respectively, with 11 bases between them. Germline CDR1 reads SGHRS; CDR2 reads YFSETQ. This CDR3 spans 15 amino acids. CDR3: CASSLNGISTDTQYF. DNA of the CDR3: TGCGCCAGCAGCTTGAACGGGATCTCCACAGATACGCAGTATTTT.

The V call is TRBV2, the J call TRBJ2-5, with D possibly called TRBD1 or TRBD2 (6 bases each). The CDR3 is made up of 15 amino acids. V lost 4 bases and J 1 base, leaving 13 bases between the germline ends. Germline CDR1 SNHLY, CDR2 FYNNEI. Written as DNA, the CDR3 is TGTGCCAGCAGTGGGAGGGGGAGAACCCAAGAGACCCAGTACTTC. Its translation is CASSGRGRTQETQYF.

This clone appeared a single time. The V and J genes are TRBV28 and TRBJ2-1; 8 positions agree with TRBD2. The V and J ends lost 6 bases and 3 bases, in that order; junction bases with no gene match: 10. Germline V gene lookup returns CDR1 MDHEN and CDR2 SYDVKM. The CDR3 loop spans 16 amino acids. DNA for the CDR3: TGTGCCAGCAGCCGCCCCACACTAGCGGTCTACAATGAGCAGTTCTTC. It codes for CASSRPTLAVYNEQFF.

The J gene is TRBJ2-2, the V gene TRBV7-6; 9 bases line up with TRBD2. The CDR3 contains 16 residues. Germline CDR1 and CDR2: SGHVS and FNYEAQ. The junction had 8 bases not matched to a gene; V was cut back by 3 bases and J by 6 bases. CDR3 in DNA: TGTGCCAGCAGCTTCTCCTTTAGCGGGAGCGCCGGGGAGCTGTTTTTT. Encoded protein: CASSFSFSGSAGELFF. The whole variable domain, remainder taken from reference TRBV7-6 and TRBJ2-2, is GAGVSQSPRYKVTKRGQDVALRCDPISGHVSLYWYRQALGQGPEFLTYFNYEAQQDKSGLPNDRFSAERPEGSISTLTIQRTEQRDSAMYRCASSFSFSGSAGELFFGEGSRLTVL.

The rearrangement uses TRBV6-5 and TRBJ2-5, with TRBD1 as a possible D gene (6 bases). The V gene lost 2 bases and the J gene lost 3 bases, with 10 bases spanning the gap. CDR1 is MNHEY and CDR2 is SVGAGI in the germline V gene. The CDR3 totals 14 residues. In DNA form, the CDR3 reads TGTGCCAGCAGTTACCAGGGGCCAAAAGAGACCCAGTACTTC. This gives the protein CASSYQGPKETQYF.

This chain joins TRBV7-9 and TRBJ1-2, with unresolved D. The CDR3 has 11 residues. Germline lookup yields CDR1 SEHNR and CDR2 FQNEAQ (reference sequence). V was shortened by 5 bases and J by 4 bases, with 5 bases between the two germline ends. CDR3 region: CASSDGYGYTF. The CDR3, as DNA: TGTGCCAGCAGCGACGGCTATGGCTACACCTTC.

This chain links TRBV4-3 with TRBJ2-1; D assignment may be TRBD1 or TRBD2 (5 bases each). V lost 4 bases, J lost 1 base, and 14 bases lay in between. This CDR3 contains 16 residues. The germline V gene encodes CDR1 LGHNA and CDR2 YSLEER. CDR3 in DNA: TGCGCCAGCAGCCCCTTCCTAGCAGGGTCCTACAATGAGCAGTTCTTC. It yields the protein CASSPFLAGSYNEQFF.

The chain carries TRBV5-6 and TRBJ2-1, with 8 bases identical to TRBD1. Germline V gene sequence: CDR1 SGHDT, CDR2 YYEEEE. Trimming at V came to 4 bases and at J to 13 bases, leaving 4 bases not matched to a gene. The CDR3 totals 11 residues. CDR3 sequence: CASSQDRDQFF. DNA of the CDR3: TGTGCCAGCAGCCAGGACAGGGACCAGTTCTTC. The full variable domain, rest sourced from reference TRBV5-6 and TRBJ2-1, is DAGVTQSPTHLIKTRGQQVTLRCSPKSGHDTVSWYQQALGQGPQFIFQYYEEEERQRGNFPDRFSGHQFPNYSSELNVNALLLGDSALYLCASSQDRDQFFGPGTRLTVL.

The rearrangement links TRBV2 to TRBJ2-1; TRBD2 matches 12 bases. Germline trimming cut 3 bases from V and 0 bases from J; bases unmatched to any gene: 12. Germline V gene lookup returns CDR1 SNHLY and CDR2 FYNNEI. This CDR3 is built from 20 residues. The chain's CDR3 is CASSDRGATSGRSSYNEQFF. CDR3 sequence (DNA): TGTGCCAGCAGTGATCGGGGGGCAACTAGCGGGAGGAGCTCCTACAATGAGCAGTTCTTC.

The J gene is TRBJ2-1, the V gene TRBV7-9, with D possibly TRBD2 on 5 matching bases. Trimming pared 5 bases from V and 0 bases from J, leaving 8 bases between. Germline assignment: CDR1 SEHNR and CDR2 FQNEAQ (reference sequence). CDR3 length: 14 amino acids. The DNA for the CDR3 is TGTGCCAGCAGCCCGGGGAGCTCCTACAATGAGCAGTTCTTC. It translates to CASSPGSSYNEQFF.

The rearrangement joins TRBV4-1 to TRBJ2-5; 7 positions match TRBD1. Germline CDR1 MGHRA, CDR2 YSYEKL. This CDR3 has 16 residues. After removal of 4 bases from V and 2 bases from J, the junction contained 10 bases not matched to a gene. CDR3 nucleotide sequence: TGCGCCAGCAGCCCCTCAGGGACAGCGATACAAGAGACCCAGTACTTC. It yields the protein CASSPSGTAIQETQYF.

V and J are TRBV11-2 and TRBJ2-1; 7 positions agree with TRBD2. Germline V lookup: CDR1 SGHAT, CDR2 FQNNGV. The ends lost 1 base at V and 3 bases at J; junction bases unmatched: 3. This CDR3 comprises 15 residues. The CDR3 DNA sequence: TGTGCCAGCAGCTTAGGGCTAGCGGTCTACAATGAGCAGTTCTTC. It specifies CASSLGLAVYNEQFF.

This sequence joins TRBV21-1 and TRBJ2-6; the DNA was not compared with TRBD2, the D call given in the table. TRBV21-1 is a recognized pseudogene. The CDR3 spans 14 residues. In DNA form, the CDR3 reads TGTGCCAGCCGTGGAGACTCTGGGGCCAACGTCCTGACTTTC. Its protein product is CASRGDSGANVLTF.

The chain combines TRBV21-1 with TRBJ1-3. TRBV21-1 counts as a pseudogene. The CDR3 is 15 residues long. The CDR3 loop is CASSTHWDSGNTIYF. The CDR3 DNA follows: TGTGCCAGCAGCACGCACTGGGACTCTGGAAACACCATATATTTT.

The CDR3 region is CASSRFLAQGRMGNQPQHF. The DNA of the CDR3 is TGTGCCAGTTCCCGCTTCTTAGCACAGGGCCGGATGGGCAATCAGCCCCAGCATTTT. The chain employs TRBV19 and TRBJ1-5; D is possibly TRBD1 (6 bases). V was trimmed by 8 bases and J by 2 bases, leaving 28 bases between them. The CDR3 length is 19 residues. The germline CDR1 and CDR2 sequences are LNHDA and SQIVND (reference sequence).